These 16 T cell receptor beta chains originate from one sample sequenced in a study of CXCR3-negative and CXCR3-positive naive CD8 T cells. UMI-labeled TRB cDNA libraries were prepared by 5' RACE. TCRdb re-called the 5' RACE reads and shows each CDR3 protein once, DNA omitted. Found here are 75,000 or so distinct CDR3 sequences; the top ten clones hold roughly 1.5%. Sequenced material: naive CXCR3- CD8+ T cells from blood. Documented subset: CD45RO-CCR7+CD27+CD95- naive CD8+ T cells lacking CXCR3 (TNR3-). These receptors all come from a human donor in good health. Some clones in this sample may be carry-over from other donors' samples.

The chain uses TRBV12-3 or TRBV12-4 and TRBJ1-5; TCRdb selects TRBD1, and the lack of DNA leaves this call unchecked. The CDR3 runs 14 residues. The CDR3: CASSRDRQAQPQHF.

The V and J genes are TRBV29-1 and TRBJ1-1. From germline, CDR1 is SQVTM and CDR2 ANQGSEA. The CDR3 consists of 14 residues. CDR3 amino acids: CSVDPYGPHTEAFF.

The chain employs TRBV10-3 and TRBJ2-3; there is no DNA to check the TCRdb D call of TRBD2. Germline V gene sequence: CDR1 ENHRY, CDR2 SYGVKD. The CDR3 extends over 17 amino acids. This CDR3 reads CAISGVGVPPGGDTQYF.

CDR3 residues: CASSQGGLDTYNEQFF. V and J are TRBV4-1 and TRBJ2-1; lacking DNA, the TRBD2 call made by TCRdb goes unchecked. CDR3 length: 16 amino acids. Germline CDR1 is MGHRA and CDR2 is YSYEKL.

The CDR3 reads CARSYPRGESGTDTQYF. This rearrangement joins TRBV10-3 to TRBJ2-3; checking the TCRdb D call of TRBD1 is not possible without DNA. The CDR3 is made up of 17 amino acids. Germline assignment: CDR1 ENHRY and CDR2 SYGVKD.

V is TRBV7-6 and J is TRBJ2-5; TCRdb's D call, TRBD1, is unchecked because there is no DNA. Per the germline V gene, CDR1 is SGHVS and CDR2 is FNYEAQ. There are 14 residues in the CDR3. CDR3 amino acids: CASSFDRDYYEQYF.

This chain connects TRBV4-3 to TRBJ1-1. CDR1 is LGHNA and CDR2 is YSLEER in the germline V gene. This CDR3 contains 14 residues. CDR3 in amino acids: CASSFSVGNTEAFF.

The CDR3 reads CASSLETQGAENRYEQYF. This chain uses TRBV5-1 with TRBJ2-7; lacking DNA, the TRBD1 call made by TCRdb goes unchecked. The germline gives CDR1 SGHRS, CDR2 YFSETQ. CDR3 length: 18 amino acids.

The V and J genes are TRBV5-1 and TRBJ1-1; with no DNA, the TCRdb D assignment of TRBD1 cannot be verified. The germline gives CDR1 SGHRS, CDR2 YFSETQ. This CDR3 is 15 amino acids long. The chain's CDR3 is CASSSTDRGETEAFF.

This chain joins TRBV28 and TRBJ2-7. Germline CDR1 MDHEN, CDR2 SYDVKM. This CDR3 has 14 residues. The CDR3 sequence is CASSSLTGPYEQYF.

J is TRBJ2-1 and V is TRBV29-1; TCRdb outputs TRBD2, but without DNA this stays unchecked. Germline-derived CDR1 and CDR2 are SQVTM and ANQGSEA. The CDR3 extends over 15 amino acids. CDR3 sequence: CSVRSGTSGDNEQFF.

CDR3 loop: CASSTTNNEQFF. V usage is TRBV13 and J usage is TRBJ2-1. This CDR3 is 12 amino acids long. Germline V gives CDR1 PRHDT, CDR2 FYEKMQ (reference sequence).

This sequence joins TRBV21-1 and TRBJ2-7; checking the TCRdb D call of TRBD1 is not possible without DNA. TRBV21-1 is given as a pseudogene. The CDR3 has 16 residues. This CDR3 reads CASSKGGSYRYYEQYF.

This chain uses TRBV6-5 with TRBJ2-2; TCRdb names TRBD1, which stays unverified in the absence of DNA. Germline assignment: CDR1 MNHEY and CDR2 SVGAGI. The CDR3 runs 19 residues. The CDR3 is CASSYSRIREGTNTGELFF.

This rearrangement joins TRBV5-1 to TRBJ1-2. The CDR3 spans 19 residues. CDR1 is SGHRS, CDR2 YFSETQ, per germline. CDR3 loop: CASSLSPGFASSSGEGYTF.

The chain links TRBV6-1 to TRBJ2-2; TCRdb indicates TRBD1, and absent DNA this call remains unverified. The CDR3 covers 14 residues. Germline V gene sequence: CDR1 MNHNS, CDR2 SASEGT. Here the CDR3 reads CASRRDRVTGELFF.